This passage covers 25 T cell receptor beta chains from one sample sequenced in a study of T cell changes during pregnancy in multiple sclerosis. TCRdb's copy holds only in-frame clones and misses some; the assay was immunoSEQ multiplex PCR. The data contain 45,000 to 55,000 clones, 92% of them singletons. The material was CD4+ T cells from peripheral blood mononuclear cells, obtained after pregnancy. These receptors were obtained from a female donor in good health, enrolled as a control in a pregnancy study.

This chain uses TRBV6-5 with TRBJ2-7; 7 nucleotides match TRBD1. Trimming at V came to 0 bases and at J to 0 bases, leaving 5 bases not matched to a gene. Germline-derived CDR1 and CDR2 are MNHEY and SVGAGI. The CDR3 has 16 amino acids. CDR3 region: CASSYSNRGSSYEQYF. As DNA, the CDR3 is TGTGCCAGCAGTTACTCTAACAGGGGTAGCTCCTACGAGCAGTACTTC.

The chain carries TRBV11-3 and TRBJ2-2; 8 nucleotides match TRBD2. Unmatched junction bases numbered 4, after V lost 1 base and J lost 6 bases. CDR1 and CDR2 from the germline V gene are SGHNT and YENEEA. The CDR3 has 15 amino acids. CDR3 sequence (DNA): TGTGCCAGCAGCTTAGTAAAGCGGGGGTCCGGGGAGCTGTTTTTT. Its translation: CASSLVKRGSGELFF.

This sequence joins TRBV5-1 and TRBJ2-7, with 12 bases that match TRBD1. The J segment lost 7 bases and the V segment lost 2 bases, leaving 7 bases of the junction unmatched. The CDR3 sequence is 15 residues long. Germline-derived CDR1 and CDR2 are SGHRS and YFSETQ. The CDR3 DNA is TGCGCCAGCAGCTTAAGAGGGACAGGGGGCGAGGAGCAGTACTTC. It codes for CASSLRGTGGEEQYF.

The chain carries TRBV7-2 and TRBJ1-2, with a possible D match to TRBD1 (6 bases). With 7 bases removed from V and 3 bases from J, the gap between germline ends came to 18 bases. Germline V gene data show CDR1 as SGHTA and CDR2 as FQGNSA. The CDR3 runs to 15 residues. The chain's CDR3 is CASTPLPQGYYGYTF. CDR3 sequence (DNA): TGTGCCAGCACACCCCTACCTCAGGGGTACTATGGCTACACCTTC.

V is TRBV19 and J is TRBJ1-1; the D is unclear. The CDR3 is made up of 12 amino acids. The V and J ends lost 5 bases and 11 bases respectively, with 15 bases between them. Per germline, CDR1 LNHDA and CDR2 SQIVND (reference sequence). CDR3 nucleotides: TGTGCCAGTAGTTCCCCCCGCACGGGGGCTTTCTTT. Translation gives CASSSPRTGAFF.

V and J are TRBV9 and TRBJ1-6; D unclear. Germline-derived CDR1 and CDR2 are SGDLS and YYNGEE. V lost 0 bases to trimming and J lost 8 bases, with 6 bases between them. The CDR3 length is 13 residues. DNA for the CDR3: TGTGCCAGCAGCGTAGGGAGAGATTCACCCCTCCACTTT. Its protein is CASSVGRDSPLHF.

The rearrangement uses TRBV6-5 and TRBJ2-1; TRBD2 matches 10 bases. Trimming took 6 bases from V and 5 from J; bases not matched to a gene: 7. The germline V gene has CDR1 MNHEY and CDR2 SVGAGI. The CDR3 loop spans 15 amino acids. CDR3 nucleotides: TGTGCCAGCAGATCACTAGCGGGGAGAAACAATGAGCAGTTCTTC. Translating gives CASRSLAGRNNEQFF.

The chain uses TRBV25-1 and TRBJ1-3; D is unresolved. Deletions cut 4 bases from V and 0 bases from J, with 7 bases between. The CDR3 loop spans 14 amino acids. CDR1 is MGHDK and CDR2 is SYGVNS in the germline V gene. CDR3 nucleotide sequence: TGTGCCAGCAGTGTATCCTACTCTGGAAACACCATATATTTT. This sequence encodes CASSVSYSGNTIYF.

This clone was seen a single time. This chain joins TRBV5-8 and TRBJ1-2, with D hard to call. Germline values: CDR1 SGHTS, CDR2 YDEGEE. CDR3 length equals 12 residues. V was clipped by 2 bases and J by 10 bases, with 12 bases between them. As DNA, the CDR3 is TGTGCCAGCAGCTTAGCGATACTAACCTACACCTTC. This codes for CASSLAILTYTF. The variable domain in full, with the rest retrieved from reference TRBV5-8 and TRBJ1-2, is EAGVTQSPTHLIKTRGQQATLRCSPISGHTSVYWYQQALGLGLQFLLWYDEGEERNRGNFPPRFSGRQFPNYSSELNVNALELEDSALYLCASSLAILTYTFGSGTRLTVV.

The chain has TRBV19 and TRBJ2-6; a weak D match, TRBD1 (5 bases). Germline V gene sequence: CDR1 LNHDA, CDR2 SQIVND (reference sequence). The CDR3 spans 16 residues. With 3 bases removed from V and 4 bases from J, the gap between germline ends came to 13 bases. The CDR3 loop reads CASSIAGFGGANVLTF. CDR3 nucleotide sequence: TGTGCCAGTAGTATCGCAGGGTTCGGAGGGGCCAACGTCCTGACTTTC.

The genes are TRBV15 and TRBJ1-1; no definite D call. The CDR3 totals 11 residues. The germline V gene encodes CDR1 LNHNV and CDR2 YYDKDF (reference sequence). V dropped 6 bases and J dropped 1 base, with 3 bases sitting between them. CDR3 bases: TGTGCCACCAGTAGGAACACTGAAGCTTTCTTT. Protein sequence: CATSRNTEAFF.

The J gene is TRBJ1-2, the V gene TRBV9; tentative D call: TRBD1 (6 bases). The CDR3 spans 12 residues. V was trimmed by 3 bases and J by 8 bases, leaving 11 bases between them. CDR1 SGDLS and CDR2 YYNGEE come from the germline V gene. The CDR3 sequence: CASSDQGWGYTF. As DNA, the CDR3 is TGTGCCAGCAGCGATCAGGGGTGGGGCTACACCTTC. Full variable domain (outside the CDR3, taken from reference TRBV9 and TRBJ1-2): DSGVTQTPKHLITATGQRVTLRCSPRSGDLSVYWYQQSLDQGLQFLIQYYNGEERAKGNILERFSAQQFPDLHSELNLSSLELGDSALYFCASSDQGWGYTFGSGTRLTVV.

This clone has a single count. This rearrangement joins TRBV29-1 to TRBJ1-1, with 10 bases that match TRBD1. Germline loops: CDR1 SQVTM, CDR2 ANQGSEA. After removal of 7 bases from V and 4 bases from J, the junction contained 3 bases not matched to a gene. The CDR3 is 12 residues long. This chain's CDR3 is CSARTGGTEAFF. The CDR3 nucleotides are TGCAGCGCTAGGACAGGGGGCACTGAAGCTTTCTTT.

J is TRBJ1-1 and V is TRBV29-1, with 7 positions matching TRBD1. J was trimmed by 0 bases and V by 4 bases; bases with no gene match: 14. CDR1 and CDR2 (germline): SQVTM, ANQGSEA. CDR3 size: 17 residues. In nucleotides, the CDR3 is TGCAGCGTTGGGGTTCCACCCAGGGGGAGGATGAACACTGAAGCTTTCTTT. Protein sequence: CSVGVPPRGRMNTEAFF.

J is TRBJ2-1 and V is TRBV4-1; possible D gene TRBD2, 6 bases. Trimming stripped 7 bases from V and 6 bases from J, with 19 bases between. This CDR3 region has 15 residues. Germline CDR1 is MGHRA and CDR2 is YSYEKL. The CDR3: CASTRSAGPGNEQFF. In DNA form, the CDR3 reads TGCGCCAGCACAAGGAGTGCGGGACCGGGCAATGAGCAGTTCTTC.

J is TRBJ1-1 and V is TRBV19; no clear D. V lost 1 base, J lost 5 bases, and 11 bases lay in between. The CDR3 spans 14 residues. The germline CDR1 and CDR2 sequences are LNHDA and SQIVND (reference sequence). This CDR3 is CASSIVGMRTEAFF. For the CDR3, the DNA is TGTGCCAGTAGTATAGTCGGTATGAGGACTGAAGCTTTCTTT.

In nucleotides, the CDR3 is TGTGCCAGCAGTCCCTACTCGCCAGGGATCTCTGGGGCCAACGTCCTGACTTTC. Its translation is CASSPYSPGISGANVLTF. The chain joins TRBV28 to TRBJ2-6, with D perhaps matching TRBD1 (5 bases). Germline V gives CDR1 MDHEN, CDR2 SYDVKM. CDR3 length equals 18 residues. Trimming removed 5 bases at V and 0 bases at J, with 17 bases between.

This sequence joins TRBV5-6 and TRBJ1-2; no clear D gene. Per germline, CDR1 SGHDT and CDR2 YYEEEE. Trimming took 0 bases from V and 2 from J, leaving 5 bases between them. This CDR3 comprises 13 residues. The CDR3 spells CASSLVENYGYTF. The CDR3 nucleotides read TGTGCCAGCAGCTTGGTAGAGAACTATGGCTACACCTTC.

This chain joins TRBV5-6 and TRBJ1-2; D might be TRBD1 (5 bases). The CDR3 loop spans 11 amino acids. The V and J ends lost 4 bases and 7 bases respectively, with 8 bases between them. Germline V CDR1 and CDR2: SGHDT, YYEEEE. In DNA form, the CDR3 reads TGTGCCAGCAGCCAGGGCGGTGGCTACACCTTC. It specifies CASSQGGGYTF. Full variable domain (remainder filled in from reference TRBV5-6 and TRBJ1-2): DAGVTQSPTHLIKTRGQQVTLRCSPKSGHDTVSWYQQALGQGPQFIFQYYEEEERQRGNFPDRFSGHQFPNYSSELNVNALLLGDSALYLCASSQGGGYTFGSGTRLTVV.

The chain joins TRBV11-2 to TRBJ2-3; D uncertain. V lost 3 bases, J lost 5 bases, and 3 bases lay in between. Germline assignment: CDR1 SGHAT and CDR2 FQNNGV. CDR3 length equals 11 residues. Here the CDR3 DNA reads TGTGCCAGCAGCTTCGGAGATACGCAGTATTTT. Amino acids: CASSFGDTQYF.

This sequence joins TRBV4-2 and TRBJ1-5; D is ambiguous. With 1 base removed from V and 0 bases from J, the gap between germline ends came to 16 bases. The CDR3 runs to 18 residues. Germline V lookup: CDR1 LGHNA, CDR2 YNFKEQ. The CDR3: CASSQVRSGDRSNQPQHF. CDR3 bases: TGTGCCAGCAGCCAAGTAAGGTCAGGCGACCGTAGCAATCAGCCCCAGCATTTT.

The chain joins TRBV14 to TRBJ2-2, with 9 bases identical to TRBD1. Germline V gives CDR1 SGHDN, CDR2 FVKESK. The CDR3 runs to 15 residues. V shed 1 base, J shed 5 bases, and the junction held 2 bases outside the gene matches. The CDR3 DNA follows: TGTGCCAGCAGCCAAGCTGGACAGGGGACCGGGGAGCTGTTTTTT. This sequence encodes CASSQAGQGTGELFF.

The CDR3 loop reads CASSATGGSGNTIYF. The CDR3, as DNA: TGTGCCAGCAGCGCGACAGGGGGCTCTGGAAACACCATATATTTT. The chain uses TRBV11-2 and TRBJ1-3, with 9 nucleotides matching TRBD1. After removal of 5 bases from V and 0 bases from J, the junction contained 2 bases not matched to a gene. The CDR3 loop spans 15 amino acids. Germline V gene data show CDR1 as SGHAT and CDR2 as FQNNGV.

V gene TRBV6-1 combines with J gene TRBJ1-1, with no clear D. Per the germline V gene, CDR1 is MNHNS and CDR2 is SASEGT. The CDR3 is 12 amino acids. V was shortened by 5 bases and J by 3 bases, with 7 bases between the two germline ends. The CDR3 region has the DNA TGTGCCAGCAGTATCCGGGACACTGAAGCTTTCTTT. Its translation is CASSIRDTEAFF.

Only a few counts were recorded for this clone. The genes are TRBV18 and TRBJ2-7; perhaps TRBD1 as D (6 bases). V lost 4 bases and J lost 4, with 11 bases in between. Germline CDR1 KGHSH, CDR2 LQKENI. This CDR3 is built from 13 residues. The CDR3 reads CASSQDQGYEQYF. The CDR3 DNA sequence: TGTGCCAGCTCACAGGACCAGGGGTACGAGCAGTACTTC.